This TCR beta chain was obtained from a study of T cell responses to AZD1222 COVID-19 vaccine. Study-level findings and limits: The repertoires were collected only after the peak T cell response. The reported proportion of spike-specific TCRs targeting unmutated variant regions was nearly half. Among the donors, most were white British and more were female, and clonal diversity was possibly underestimated.

A remark on this clone: The antigen remains undetermined.

The assay was immunoSEQ multiplex PCR, and TCRdb's table has in-frame clones only and misses some. The sample lists about 100,000 clones; around 87% were seen once. This CDR3 comprises 12 residues. Trimming removed 3 bases from V and 0 bases from J, with 2 bases in between. The germline V gene has CDR1 SEHNR and CDR2 FQNEAQ (reference sequence). The chain couples TRBV7-9 to TRBJ2-5; D is undetermined. This TCR was sampled from an adult in good health. Sample: peripheral blood, taken on day 0 of AZD1222 vaccination. The CDR3 is CASSFDQETQYF. The CDR3 DNA follows: TGTGCCAGCAGCTTTGACCAAGAGACCCAGTACTTC.